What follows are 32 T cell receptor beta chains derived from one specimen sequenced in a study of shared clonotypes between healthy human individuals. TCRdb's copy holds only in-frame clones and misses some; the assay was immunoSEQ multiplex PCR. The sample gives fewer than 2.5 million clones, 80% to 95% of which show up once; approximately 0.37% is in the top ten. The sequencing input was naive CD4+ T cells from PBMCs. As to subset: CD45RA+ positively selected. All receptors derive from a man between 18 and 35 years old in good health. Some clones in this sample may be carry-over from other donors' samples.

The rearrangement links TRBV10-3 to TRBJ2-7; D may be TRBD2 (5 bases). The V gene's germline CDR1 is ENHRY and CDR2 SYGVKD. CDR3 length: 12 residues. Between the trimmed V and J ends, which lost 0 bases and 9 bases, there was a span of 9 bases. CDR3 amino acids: CAISESAAGQYF. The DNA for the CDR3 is TGTGCCATCAGTGAGTCGGCGGCGGGGCAGTACTTC.

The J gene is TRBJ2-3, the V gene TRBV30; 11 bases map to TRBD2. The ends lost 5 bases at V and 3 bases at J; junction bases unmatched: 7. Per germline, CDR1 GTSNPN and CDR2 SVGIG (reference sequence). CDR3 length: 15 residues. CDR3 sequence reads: CAWGITSGRTDTQYF. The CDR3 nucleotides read TGTGCCTGGGGTATCACTAGCGGGAGAACAGATACGCAGTATTTT.

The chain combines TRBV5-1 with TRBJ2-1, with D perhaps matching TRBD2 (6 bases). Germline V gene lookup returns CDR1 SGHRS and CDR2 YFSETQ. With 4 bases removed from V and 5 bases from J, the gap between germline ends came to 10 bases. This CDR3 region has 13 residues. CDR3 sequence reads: CASSPRGNNEQFF. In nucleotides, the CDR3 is TGCGCCAGCAGCCCACGGGGGAACAATGAGCAGTTCTTC.

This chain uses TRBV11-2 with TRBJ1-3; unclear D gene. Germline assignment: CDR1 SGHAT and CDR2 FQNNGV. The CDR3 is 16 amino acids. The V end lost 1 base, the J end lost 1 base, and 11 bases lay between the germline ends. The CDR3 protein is CASSLGVGYSGNTIYF. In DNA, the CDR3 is TGTGCCAGCAGCTTAGGAGTGGGCTATTCTGGAAACACCATATATTTT.

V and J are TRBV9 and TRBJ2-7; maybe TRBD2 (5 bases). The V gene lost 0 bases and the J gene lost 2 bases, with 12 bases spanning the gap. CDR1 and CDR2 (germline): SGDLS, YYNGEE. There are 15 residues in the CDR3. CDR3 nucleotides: TGTGCCAGCAGCGTAGGCTGGCGGGTAACCTACGAGCAGTACTTC. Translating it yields CASSVGWRVTYEQYF.

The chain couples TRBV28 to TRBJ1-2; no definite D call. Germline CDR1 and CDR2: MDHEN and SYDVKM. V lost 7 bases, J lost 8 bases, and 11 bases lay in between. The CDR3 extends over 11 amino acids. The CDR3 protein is CASTDAMGYTF. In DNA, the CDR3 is TGTGCCAGCACAGACGCTATGGGCTACACCTTC.

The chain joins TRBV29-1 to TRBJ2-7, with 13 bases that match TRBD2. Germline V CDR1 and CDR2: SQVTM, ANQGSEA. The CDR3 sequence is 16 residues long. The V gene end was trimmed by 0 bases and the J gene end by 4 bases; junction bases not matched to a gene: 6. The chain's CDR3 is CSVEDLGLAGSYEQYF. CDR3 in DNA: TGCAGCGTTGAAGATCTGGGACTAGCGGGGTCTTACGAGCAGTACTTC.

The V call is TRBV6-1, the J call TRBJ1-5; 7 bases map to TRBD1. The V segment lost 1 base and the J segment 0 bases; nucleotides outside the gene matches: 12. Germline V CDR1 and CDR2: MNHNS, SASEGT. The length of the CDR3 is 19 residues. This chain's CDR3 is CASSEEFVGQFYSNQPQHF. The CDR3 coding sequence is TGTGCCAGCAGTGAAGAATTCGTGGGACAGTTCTATAGCAATCAGCCCCAGCATTTT.

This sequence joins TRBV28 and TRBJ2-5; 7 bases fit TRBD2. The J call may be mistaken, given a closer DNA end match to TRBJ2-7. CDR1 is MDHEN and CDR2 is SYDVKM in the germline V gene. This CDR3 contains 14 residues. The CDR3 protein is CASSLSSGAYEQYF. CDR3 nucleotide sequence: TGTGCCAGCAGTTTATCTAGCGGCGCCTACGAGCAGTACTTC.

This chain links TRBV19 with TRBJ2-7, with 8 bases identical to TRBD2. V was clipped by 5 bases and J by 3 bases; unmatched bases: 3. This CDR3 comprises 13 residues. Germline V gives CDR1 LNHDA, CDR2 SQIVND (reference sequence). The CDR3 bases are TGTGCCAGTAGTCCGGGACTAGGCTACGAGCAGTACTTC. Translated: CASSPGLGYEQYF.

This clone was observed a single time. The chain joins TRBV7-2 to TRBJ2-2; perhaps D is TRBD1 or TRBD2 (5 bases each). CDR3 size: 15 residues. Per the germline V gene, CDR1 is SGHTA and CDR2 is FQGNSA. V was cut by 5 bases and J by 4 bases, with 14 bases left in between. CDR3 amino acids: CASSQTAAATGELFF. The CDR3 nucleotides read TGTGCCAGCAGCCAGACAGCGGCGGCCACCGGGGAGCTGTTTTTT.

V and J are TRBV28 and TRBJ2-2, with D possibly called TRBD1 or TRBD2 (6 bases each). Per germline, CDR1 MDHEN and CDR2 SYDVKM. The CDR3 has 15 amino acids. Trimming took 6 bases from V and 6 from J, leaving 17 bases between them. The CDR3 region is CASSRPGRGPGELFF. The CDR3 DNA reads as TGTGCCAGCAGCCGCCCGGGACGGGGGCCCGGGGAGCTGTTTTTT.

This CDR3 is CASSSTLAETQYF. The CDR3 nucleotides read TGTGCCAGCAGCTCTACACTAGCTGAGACCCAGTACTTC. This sequence joins TRBV11-1 and TRBJ2-5; the D gene is possibly TRBD2 (6 bases). The CDR3 extends over 13 amino acids. The germline CDR1 and CDR2 sequences are SGHAT and FQDESV (reference sequence). Trimming left V 4 bases short and J 5 bases short, with 11 bases between.

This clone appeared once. The CDR3 nucleotides are TGCGCCAGCAGCTTGGTGGTCATGGGACTAGCGGGAGGGCAGACGCAGTATTTT. This sequence encodes CASSLVVMGLAGGQTQYF. The chain carries TRBV5-1 and TRBJ2-3; 16 bases align to TRBD2. The CDR3 spans 18 residues. Germline loops: CDR1 SGHRS, CDR2 YFSETQ. J was trimmed by 9 bases and V by 0 bases; bases with no gene match: 10. The variable domain in full, completed from reference TRBV5-1 and TRBJ2-3, reads KAGVTQTPRYLIKTRGQQVTLSCSPISGHRSVSWYQQTPGQGLQFLFEYFSETQRNKGNFPGRFSGRQFSNSRSEMNVSTLELGDSALYLCASSLVVMGLAGGQTQYFGPGTRLTVL.

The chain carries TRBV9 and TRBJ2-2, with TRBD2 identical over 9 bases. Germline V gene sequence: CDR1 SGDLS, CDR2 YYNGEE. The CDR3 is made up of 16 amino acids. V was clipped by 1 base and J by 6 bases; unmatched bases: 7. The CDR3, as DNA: TGTGCCAGCAGCGTAAATAGCGGGAGTATTCCCGGGGAGCTGTTTTTT. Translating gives CASSVNSGSIPGELFF.

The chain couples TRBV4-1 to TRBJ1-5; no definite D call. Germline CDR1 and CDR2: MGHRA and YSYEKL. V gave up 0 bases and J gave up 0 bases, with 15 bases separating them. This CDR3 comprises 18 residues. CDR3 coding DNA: TGCGCCAGCAGCCAAGACCCAAGGGTCGGCATTAGCAATCAGCCCCAGCATTTT. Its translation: CASSQDPRVGISNQPQHF.

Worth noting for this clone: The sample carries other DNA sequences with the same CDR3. The CDR3 DNA reads as TGTGCCAGCAGCTTAGAACAGGGCAATGAGCAGTTCTTC. It encodes CASSLEQGNEQFF. The gene calls are TRBV11-2 and TRBJ2-1, with D possibly matching TRBD1 (6 bases). Trimming left V 0 bases short and J 6 bases short, with 6 bases between. CDR3 size: 13 residues. Germline loops: CDR1 SGHAT, CDR2 FQNNGV.

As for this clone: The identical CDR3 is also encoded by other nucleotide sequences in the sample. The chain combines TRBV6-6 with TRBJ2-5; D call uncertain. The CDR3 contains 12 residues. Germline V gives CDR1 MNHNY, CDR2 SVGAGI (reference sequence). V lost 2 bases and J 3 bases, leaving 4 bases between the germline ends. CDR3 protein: CASSYAEETQYF. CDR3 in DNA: TGTGCCAGCAGTTACGCCGAAGAGACCCAGTACTTC.

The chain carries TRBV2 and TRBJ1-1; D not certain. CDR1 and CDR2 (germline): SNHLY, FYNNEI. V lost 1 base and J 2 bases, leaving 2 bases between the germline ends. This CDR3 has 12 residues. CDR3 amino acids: CASSEVNTEAFF. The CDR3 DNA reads TGTGCCAGCAGTGAAGTAAACACTGAAGCTTTCTTT.

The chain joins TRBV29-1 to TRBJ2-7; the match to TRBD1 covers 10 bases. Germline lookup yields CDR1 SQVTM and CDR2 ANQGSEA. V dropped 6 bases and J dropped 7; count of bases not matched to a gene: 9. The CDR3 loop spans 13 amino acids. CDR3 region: CSVTGTGDLEQYF. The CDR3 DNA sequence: TGCAGCGTGACCGGGACAGGGGATTTGGAGCAGTACTTC.

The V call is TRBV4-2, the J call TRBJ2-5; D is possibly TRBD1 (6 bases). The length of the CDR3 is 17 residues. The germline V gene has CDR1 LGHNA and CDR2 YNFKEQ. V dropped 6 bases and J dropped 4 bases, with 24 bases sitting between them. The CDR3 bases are TGTGCCAGCAGTCGCACCGGTAGGGGGTCCTCGTTAGAGACCCAGTACTTC. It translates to CASSRTGRGSSLETQYF.

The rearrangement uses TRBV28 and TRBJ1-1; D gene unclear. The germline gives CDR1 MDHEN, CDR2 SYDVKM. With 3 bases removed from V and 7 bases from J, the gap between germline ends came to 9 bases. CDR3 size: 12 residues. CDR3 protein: CASSFRLGEAFF. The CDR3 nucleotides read TGTGCCAGCAGTTTTCGTTTGGGTGAAGCTTTCTTT.

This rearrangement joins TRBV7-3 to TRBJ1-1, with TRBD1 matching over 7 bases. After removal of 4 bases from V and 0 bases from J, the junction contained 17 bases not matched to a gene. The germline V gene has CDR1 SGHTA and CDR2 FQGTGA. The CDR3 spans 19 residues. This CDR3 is CASSSPRQGRGSMNTEAFF. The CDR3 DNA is TGTGCCAGCAGCTCGCCCCGACAGGGCCGAGGGAGCATGAACACTGAAGCTTTCTTT.

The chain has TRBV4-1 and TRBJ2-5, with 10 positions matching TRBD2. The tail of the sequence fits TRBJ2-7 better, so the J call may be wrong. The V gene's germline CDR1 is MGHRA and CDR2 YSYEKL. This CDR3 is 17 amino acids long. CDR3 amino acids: CASSQPRPGTSAYEQYF. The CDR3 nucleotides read TGCGCCAGCAGCCAACCACGTCCCGGGACTAGCGCCTACGAGCAGTACTTC.

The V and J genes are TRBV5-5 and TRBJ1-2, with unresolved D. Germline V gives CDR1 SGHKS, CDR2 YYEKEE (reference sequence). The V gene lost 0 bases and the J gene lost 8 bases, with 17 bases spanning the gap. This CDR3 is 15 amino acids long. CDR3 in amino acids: CASSLDSRAVRGYTF. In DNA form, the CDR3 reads TGTGCCAGCAGCTTGGACTCCCGGGCCGTGCGGGGCTACACCTTC.

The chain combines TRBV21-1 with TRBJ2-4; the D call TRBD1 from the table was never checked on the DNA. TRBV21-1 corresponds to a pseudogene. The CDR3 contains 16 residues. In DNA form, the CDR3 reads TGTGCCAGCAGCAAAACCGGGACAGGGGCCAAAAACATTCAGTACTTC. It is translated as CASSKTGTGAKNIQYF.

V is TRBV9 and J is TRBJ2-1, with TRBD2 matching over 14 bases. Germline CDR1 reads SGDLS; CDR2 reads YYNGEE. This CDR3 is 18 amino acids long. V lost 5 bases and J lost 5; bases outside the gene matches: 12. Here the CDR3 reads CASSQGVWGLAGDNEQFF. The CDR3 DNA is TGTGCCAGCAGTCAAGGCGTTTGGGGACTAGCGGGAGACAATGAGCAGTTCTTC.

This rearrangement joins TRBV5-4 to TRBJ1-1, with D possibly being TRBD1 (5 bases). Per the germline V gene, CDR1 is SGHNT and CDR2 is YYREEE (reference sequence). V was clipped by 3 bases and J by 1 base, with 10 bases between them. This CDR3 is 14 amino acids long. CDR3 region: CASSSGRRNTEAFF. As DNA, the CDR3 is TGTGCCAGCAGCTCGGGACGGCGGAACACTGAAGCTTTCTTT.

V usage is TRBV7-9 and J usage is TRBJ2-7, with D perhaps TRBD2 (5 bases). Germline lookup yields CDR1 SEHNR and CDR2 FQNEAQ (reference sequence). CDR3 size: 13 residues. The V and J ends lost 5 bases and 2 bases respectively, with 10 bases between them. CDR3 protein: CASSLTSPYEQYF. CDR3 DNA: TGTGCCAGCAGCCTTACTAGTCCCTACGAGCAGTACTTC.

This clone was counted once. CDR3 residues: CASSARSGEQYF. CDR3 in DNA: TGTGCCAGCAGTGCCCGAAGCGGAGAGCAGTACTTC. The genes are TRBV2 and TRBJ2-7, with D maybe TRBD2 (5 bases). CDR3 length: 12 amino acids. V lost 4 bases and J 7 bases, leaving 11 bases between the germline ends. Looked up from germline, CDR1 is SNHLY and CDR2 is FYNNEI. The complete variable domain, with remaining parts taken from reference TRBV2 and TRBJ2-7, reads EPEVTQTPSHQVTQMGQEVILRCVPISNHLYFYWYRQILGQKVEFLVSFYNNEISEKSEIFDDQFSVERPDGSNFTLKIRSTKLEDSAMYFCASSARSGEQYFGPGTRLTVT.

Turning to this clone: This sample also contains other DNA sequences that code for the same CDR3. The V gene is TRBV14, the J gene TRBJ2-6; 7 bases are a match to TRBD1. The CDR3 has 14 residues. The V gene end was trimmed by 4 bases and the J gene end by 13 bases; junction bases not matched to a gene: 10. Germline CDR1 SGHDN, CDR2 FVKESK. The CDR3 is CASSPLRGQEVLTF. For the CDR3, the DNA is TGTGCCAGCAGCCCGCTCCGAGGACAGGAGGTCCTGACTTTC.

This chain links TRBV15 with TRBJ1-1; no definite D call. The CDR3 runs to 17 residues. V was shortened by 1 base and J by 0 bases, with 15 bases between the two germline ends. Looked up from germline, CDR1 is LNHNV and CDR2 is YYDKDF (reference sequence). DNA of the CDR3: TGTGCCACCAGCAGAGCAGTCAGTGTCGTTATGAACACTGAAGCTTTCTTT. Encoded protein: CATSRAVSVVMNTEAFF. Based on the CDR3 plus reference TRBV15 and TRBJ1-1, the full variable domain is DAMVIQNPRYQVTQFGKPVTLSCSQTLNHNVMYWYQQKSSQAPKLLFHYYDKDFNNEADTPDNFQSRRPNTSFCFLDIRSPGLGDTAMYLCATSRAVSVVMNTEAFFGQGTRLTVV.